This is a list of T cell receptor beta chains from one sample in a study of cytomegalovirus exposure and HLA in healthy donors. The repertoire was sequenced with immunoSEQ multiplex PCR; TCRdb's copy has only in-frame clones and lacks some. The table includes about 220,000 clones, 65% to 85% detected once. Sequencing was done on a sample of PBMCs. All receptors come from a boy aged 2 to 10 in good health and CMV-seronegative. Each CDR3 is given with its conserved first and last residue. The D gene is left open where the match is weak.

>TRBV13|TRBD2
CASSSGTSGGGEQFF
>TRBV30|TRBD1
CAWSGRTGSSSGNTIYF
>TRBV6-5|TRBD1
CASTLDRGLNEQFF
>TRBV2|-
CASSAQGQYGYTF
>TRBV9|TRBD2
CASSATKTSGGPLTDTQYF
>TRBV19|-
CASTDLGGQPQHF
>TRBV2|-
CASSYRDTNYGYTF
>TRBV7-9|-
CASSLSLEAYGYTF
>TRBV5-6|TRBD1
CASMGQGSGYEQYF
>TRBV19|TRBD1
CASSITGGWAFF
>TRBV7-2|TRBD1
CASSFRDRGYEQYF
>TRBV4-2|-
CASSQGPTGSGEKLFF
>TRBV2|-
CASSEARLSYNEQFF
>TRBV5-4|TRBD1
CASSLVQGDGYTF
>TRBV19|TRBD1
CASSLQGGFNYGYTF
>TRBV4-1|TRBD2
CASSHGKAGVLADTQYF